These 27 T cell receptor beta chains were all obtained from the same sample, sequenced in a study of cytomegalovirus exposure and HLA in healthy donors. Primers: 60 Vbeta forward and 13 Jbeta reverse. Here immunoSEQ multiplex PCR was the method, and the copy in TCRdb shows in-frame clones only, minus some. The data contain 120,000 or so clones, approximately 75% of them singletons. Sequences were obtained from PBMCs. These receptors originate from a man aged 35 to 55 in good health and CMV-seronegative.

This clone occurred a few times. The chain joins TRBV4-1 to TRBJ1-4, with 7 bases identical to TRBD1. V was clipped by 2 bases and J by 7 bases; unmatched bases: 7. The length of the CDR3 is 15 residues. Germline V gene data show CDR1 as MGHRA and CDR2 as YSYEKL. In DNA, the CDR3 is TGCGCCAGCAGCCAAAAACAGGGGCGGATTGAAAAACTGTTTTTT. As protein: CASSQKQGRIEKLFF.

This chain links TRBV30 with TRBJ1-4, with D unresolved. CDR1 GTSNPN and CDR2 SVGIG come from the germline V gene (reference sequence). This CDR3 is 13 amino acids long. V lost 4 bases, J lost 7 bases, and 13 bases lay in between. The DNA of the CDR3 is TGTGCCTGGACGCGGGGTCGGGGTGAAAAACTGTTTTTT. It specifies CAWTRGRGEKLFF.

The gene calls are TRBV7-9 and TRBJ1-6, with D perhaps TRBD1 (6 bases). Per germline, CDR1 SEHNR and CDR2 FQNEAQ (reference sequence). Between the trimmed V and J ends, which lost 1 base and 7 bases, there was a span of 11 bases. This CDR3 has 15 amino acids. The CDR3 DNA follows: TGTGCCAGCAGCTTAGTTCCAGGGGTGAATTCACCCCTCCACTTT. Protein sequence: CASSLVPGVNSPLHF.

This chain joins TRBV6-5 and TRBJ2-7, with 10 bases lining up with TRBD2. Germline loops: CDR1 MNHEY, CDR2 SVGAGI. CDR3 length equals 15 residues. The ends lost 1 base at V and 4 bases at J; junction bases unmatched: 4. Here the CDR3 DNA reads TGTGCCAGCAGTTACTACCAGGGACTAGCGTACGAGCAGTACTTC. The encoded protein is CASSYYQGLAYEQYF.

V gene TRBV5-4 combines with J gene TRBJ2-5, with D perhaps TRBD2 (7 bases). Trimming took off 2 bases at V and 11 bases at J, with 16 bases between the two ends. This CDR3 spans 13 amino acids. Germline CDR1 SGHNT, CDR2 YYREEE (reference sequence). CDR3 loop: CASSLQGRGEQYF. In DNA form, the CDR3 reads TGTGCCAGCAGCTTACAGGGCCGGGGGGAGCAGTACTTC.

The V gene is TRBV28, the J gene TRBJ2-1, with a tentative D call TRBD1 (6 bases). CDR1 is MDHEN, CDR2 SYDVKM, per germline. This CDR3 is built from 15 residues. Trimming took off 4 bases at V and 8 bases at J, with 18 bases between the two ends. CDR3 nucleotides: TGTGCCAGCAGTTCCCCAACGACAGGAGTGGATGAGCAGTTCTTC. Translation: CASSSPTTGVDEQFF.

This chain links TRBV5-4 with TRBJ2-6; 9 bases agree with TRBD1. Germline V gene data show CDR1 as SGHNT and CDR2 as YYREEE (reference sequence). CDR3 size: 18 residues. The J segment lost 4 bases and the V segment lost 3 bases, leaving 11 bases of the junction unmatched. The CDR3 bases are TGTGCCAGCAGCTCACCGGGACAGGGTTTGTCGGGGGCCAACGTCCTGACTTTC. It yields the protein CASSSPGQGLSGANVLTF.

By sample fraction, this clone is medium-sized. This chain uses TRBV19 with TRBJ2-3, with TRBD2 matching over 13 bases. The CDR3 spans 15 residues. Germline V gene lookup returns CDR1 LNHDA and CDR2 SQIVND (reference sequence). V was pared by 4 bases and J by 6 bases, with 4 bases of the junction left unmatched. The CDR3 DNA is TGTGCCAGTAGTAGGACTAGCGGGAGCTTGGATACGCAGTATTTT. Translation gives CASSRTSGSLDTQYF.

The CDR3 DNA sequence: TGTGCCAGTAGTATCTTACGGGCCGGGATCAATCAGCCCCAGCATTTT. Translation: CASSILRAGINQPQHF. The chain recombines TRBV19 with TRBJ1-5; D not resolved. Germline loops: CDR1 LNHDA, CDR2 SQIVND (reference sequence). The CDR3 runs 16 residues. V dropped 3 bases and J dropped 3 bases, with 15 bases sitting between them.

The chain is built from TRBV7-6 and TRBJ2-7; D gene uncertain. Germline V CDR1 and CDR2: SGHVS, FNYEAQ. V was shortened by 5 bases and J by 5 bases, with 16 bases between the two germline ends. The CDR3 runs to 14 residues. The CDR3 bases are TGTGCCAGCAGCACACGCCCTGCCGCGGACGAGCAGTACTTC. This sequence encodes CASSTRPAADEQYF.

The chain joins TRBV7-2 to TRBJ2-3; no reliable D call. The CDR3 length is 14 residues. CDR1 is SGHTA and CDR2 is FQGNSA in the germline V gene. Trimming left V 3 bases short and J 0 bases short, with 7 bases between. The chain's CDR3 is CASSFHISTDTQYF. The CDR3 DNA reads as TGTGCCAGCAGCTTTCACATTAGCACAGATACGCAGTATTTT.

The rearrangement joins TRBV14 to TRBJ1-4, with D possibly matching TRBD1 (6 bases). Germline values: CDR1 SGHDN, CDR2 FVKESK. There are 14 residues in the CDR3. V dropped 4 bases and J dropped 10 bases, with 16 bases sitting between them. The CDR3 DNA reads as TGTGCCAGCAGCCGGGACATTATCGTCGGAAAACTGTTTTTT. The encoded protein is CASSRDIIVGKLFF.

The J gene is TRBJ2-6, the V gene TRBV10-3, with D maybe TRBD2 (6 bases). V was shortened by 1 base and J by 2 bases, with 12 bases between the two germline ends. Germline values: CDR1 ENHRY, CDR2 SYGVKD. The CDR3 has 17 amino acids. CDR3 sequence reads: CAISEYRGGTGANVLTF. CDR3 bases: TGTGCCATCAGTGAGTATAGGGGAGGTACTGGGGCCAACGTCCTGACTTTC.

The rearrangement joins TRBV7-2 to TRBJ2-3; 11 nucleotides align to TRBD2. The germline V gene encodes CDR1 SGHTA and CDR2 FQGNSA. V was pared by 4 bases and J by 3 bases, with 12 bases of the junction left unmatched. This CDR3 comprises 18 residues. Here the CDR3 reads CASSSRPLSGGATDTQYF. DNA for the CDR3: TGTGCCAGCAGCTCAAGGCCCCTTAGCGGGGGGGCAACAGATACGCAGTATTTT.

The chain recombines TRBV6-6 with TRBJ1-2; 9 bases align to TRBD1. The germline gives CDR1 MNHNY, CDR2 SVGAGI (reference sequence). The CDR3 totals 15 residues. J lost 5 bases, V lost 8 bases, and 12 bases had no gene match. CDR3 loop: CASGFRDRVGYGYTF. The CDR3 DNA is TGTGCCAGCGGCTTTCGGGACAGGGTAGGATATGGCTACACCTTC.

In this sample, this clone turned up a few times. This chain links TRBV7-9 with TRBJ2-1, with TRBD1 as a possible D gene (5 bases). Trimming took off 5 bases at V and 10 bases at J, with 21 bases between the two ends. The CDR3 has 15 amino acids. Germline CDR1 SEHNR, CDR2 FQNEAQ (reference sequence). The CDR3 nucleotides read TGTGCCAGCAGCCCCCGTGGCAGGGTATCAGGCGAGCAGTTCTTC. Its protein is CASSPRGRVSGEQFF.

This chain uses TRBV12-5 with TRBJ2-5, with TRBD2 matching 14 bases. The CDR3 runs 20 residues. Per germline, CDR1 LGHNT and CDR2 FRNRAP. With V trimmed by 4 bases and J by 1 base, 14 bases remained unmatched. As DNA, the CDR3 is TGTGCTAGTGGTTCGCTTTCCGGGACTAGCGGGGGCCATCTCCAAGAGACCCAGTACTTC. Amino acid sequence: CASGSLSGTSGGHLQETQYF. The full variable domain, with the rest looked up from reference TRBV12-5 and TRBJ2-5, is DARVTQTPRHKVTEMGQEVTMRCQPILGHNTVFWYRQTMMQGLELLAYFRNRAPLDDSGMPKDRFSAEMPDATLATLKIQPSEPRDSAVYFCASGSLSGTSGGHLQETQYFGPGTRLLVL.

This chain links TRBV7-2 with TRBJ1-1, with no clear D. Germline V gives CDR1 SGHTA, CDR2 FQGNSA. This CDR3 comprises 15 residues. V lost 1 base, J lost 6 bases, and 15 bases lay in between. CDR3 sequence: CASSLVSAVGPEAFF. The CDR3 bases are TGTGCCAGCAGCTTAGTTTCCGCAGTTGGGCCTGAAGCTTTCTTT.

The chain carries TRBV27 and TRBJ2-3; D is possibly TRBD2 (7 bases). The ends were cut back, 5 bases at V and 0 bases at J, with 18 bases in the middle. This CDR3 contains 17 residues. The germline gives CDR1 MNHEY, CDR2 SMNVEV (reference sequence). CDR3 protein: CASSPAGGRPSTDTQYF. In DNA, the CDR3 is TGTGCCAGCAGTCCCGCCGGGGGGCGGCCTAGCACAGATACGCAGTATTTT.

This clone was counted a few times. The gene calls are TRBV7-9 and TRBJ1-2; D not certain. V dropped 4 bases and J dropped 4 bases, with 16 bases sitting between them. The germline gives CDR1 SEHNR, CDR2 FQNEAQ (reference sequence). The CDR3 runs 15 residues. In nucleotides, the CDR3 is TGTGCCAGCAGCTCTTCCCCCGGTGGCGGCTATGGCTACACCTTC. Protein sequence: CASSSSPGGGYGYTF.

The rearrangement links TRBV6-1 to TRBJ2-1; 7 bases match TRBD1. The CDR3 is 12 residues long. The V gene's germline CDR1 is MNHNS and CDR2 SASEGT. Trimming at V came to 8 bases and at J to 6 bases, leaving 4 bases not matched to a gene. CDR3 loop: CASGRQGNEQFF. As DNA, the CDR3 is TGTGCCAGCGGCAGACAGGGCAATGAGCAGTTCTTC.

This chain connects TRBV21-1 to TRBJ2-3; the listed D gene, TRBD2, was not tested against the DNA. TRBV21-1 is annotated as a pseudogene. The length of the CDR3 is 15 residues. CDR3 residues: CASSKLERRADTQYF. CDR3 bases: TGTGCCAGCAGCAAACTAGAACGGAGGGCAGATACGCAGTATTTT.

The chain is built from TRBV7-2 and TRBJ2-3; 12 bases are shared with TRBD2. This CDR3 is built from 17 residues. Trimming took 1 base from V and 0 from J; bases not matched to a gene: 2. From germline, CDR1 is SGHTA and CDR2 FQGNSA. CDR3 in amino acids: CASSLVGTSGSTDTQYF. CDR3 coding DNA: TGTGCCAGCAGCTTAGTTGGGACTAGCGGGAGCACAGATACGCAGTATTTT. The full variable domain, with the rest looked up from reference TRBV7-2 and TRBJ2-3, is GAGVSQSPSNKVTEKGKDVELRCDPISGHTALYWYRQSLGQGLEFLIYFQGNSAPDKSGLPSDRFSAERTGGSVSTLTIQRTQQEDSAVYLCASSLVGTSGSTDTQYFGPGTRLTVL.

To note about this clone: A read error may produce the germline difference seen at one junction end. The chain joins TRBV28 to TRBJ1-1; TRBD1 matches 8 bases. This CDR3 comprises 12 residues. The germline V gene encodes CDR1 MDHEN and CDR2 SYDVKM. The CDR3 here is CASSLSGTGFNF. CDR3 coding DNA: TGTGCCAGCAGTTTGTCCGGGACAGGCTTTAACTTT.

The gene calls are TRBV7-6 and TRBJ2-5, with 11 bases that match TRBD2. V shed 6 bases and J 2 bases; nucleotides not matched to a gene: 11. Germline V gene sequence: CDR1 SGHVS, CDR2 FNYEAQ. This CDR3 comprises 17 residues. The CDR3 reads CASRHDPGLAEQETQYF. CDR3 bases: TGTGCCAGCAGACATGACCCGGGACTAGCGGAGCAAGAGACCCAGTACTTC.

J is TRBJ1-1 and V is TRBV30, with 7 bases lining up with TRBD1. This CDR3 region has 14 residues. The trim removed 3 bases at V and 11 bases at J, leaving 15 bases unmatched. The germline CDR1 and CDR2 sequences are GTSNPN and SVGIG (reference sequence). The CDR3 region is CAWSPGGTGVGAFF. Written as DNA, the CDR3 is TGTGCCTGGAGCCCTGGGGGCACAGGGGTTGGGGCTTTCTTT.

J is TRBJ2-1 and V is TRBV27; TRBD2 matches at 7 bases. V lost 5 bases, J lost 8 bases, and 15 bases stayed unmatched. Germline CDR1 is MNHEY and CDR2 is SMNVEV (reference sequence). This CDR3 has 16 residues. In DNA, the CDR3 is TGTGCCAGCAGTGACCGACTAGGAGCGGGATGGCATGAGCAGTTCTTC. Its translation is CASSDRLGAGWHEQFF.